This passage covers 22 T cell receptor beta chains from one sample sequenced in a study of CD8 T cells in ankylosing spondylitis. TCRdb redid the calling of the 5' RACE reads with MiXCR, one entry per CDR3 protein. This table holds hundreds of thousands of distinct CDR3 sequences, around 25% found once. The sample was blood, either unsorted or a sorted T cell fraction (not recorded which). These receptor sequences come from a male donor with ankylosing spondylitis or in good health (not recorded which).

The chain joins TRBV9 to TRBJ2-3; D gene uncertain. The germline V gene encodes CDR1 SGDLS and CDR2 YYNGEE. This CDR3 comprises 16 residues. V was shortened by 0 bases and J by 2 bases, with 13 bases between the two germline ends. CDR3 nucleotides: TGTGCCAGCAGCGTAGGTACCCAATCTCCCACAGATACGCAGTATTTT. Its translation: CASSVGTQSPTDTQYF.

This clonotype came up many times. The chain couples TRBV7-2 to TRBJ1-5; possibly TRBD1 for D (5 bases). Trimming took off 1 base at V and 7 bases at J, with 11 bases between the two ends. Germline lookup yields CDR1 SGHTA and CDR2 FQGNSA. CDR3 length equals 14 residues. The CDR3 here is CASSLGGGNQPQHF. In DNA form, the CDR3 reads TGTGCCAGCAGCTTAGGGGGGGGAAACCAGCCCCAGCATTTT.

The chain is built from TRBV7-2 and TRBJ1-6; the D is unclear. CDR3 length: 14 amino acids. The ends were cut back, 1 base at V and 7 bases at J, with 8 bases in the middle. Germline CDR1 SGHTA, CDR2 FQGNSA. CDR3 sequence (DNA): TGTGCCAGCAGCTTAGAACAGCGGAATTCACCCCTCCACTTT. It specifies CASSLEQRNSPLHF.

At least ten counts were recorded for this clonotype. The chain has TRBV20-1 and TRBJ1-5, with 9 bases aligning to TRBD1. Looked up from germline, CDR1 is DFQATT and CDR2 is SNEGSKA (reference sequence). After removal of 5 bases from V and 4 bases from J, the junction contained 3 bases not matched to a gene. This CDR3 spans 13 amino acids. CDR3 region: CSAWTGDNQPQHF. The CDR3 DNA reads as TGCAGTGCTTGGACAGGGGATAATCAGCCCCAGCATTTT.

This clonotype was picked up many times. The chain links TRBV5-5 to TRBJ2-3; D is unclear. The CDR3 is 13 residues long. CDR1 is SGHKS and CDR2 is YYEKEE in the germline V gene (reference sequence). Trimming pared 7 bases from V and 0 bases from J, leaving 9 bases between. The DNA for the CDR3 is TGTGCCAGCCTCGCGACTAGCACAGATACGCAGTATTTT. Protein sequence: CASLATSTDTQYF.

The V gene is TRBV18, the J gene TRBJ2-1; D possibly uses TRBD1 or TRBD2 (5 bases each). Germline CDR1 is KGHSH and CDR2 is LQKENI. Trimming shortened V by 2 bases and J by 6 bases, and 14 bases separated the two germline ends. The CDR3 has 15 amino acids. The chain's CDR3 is CASSPRLGDGNEQFF. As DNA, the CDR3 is TGTGCCAGCTCACCAAGGCTCGGGGACGGCAATGAGCAGTTCTTC.

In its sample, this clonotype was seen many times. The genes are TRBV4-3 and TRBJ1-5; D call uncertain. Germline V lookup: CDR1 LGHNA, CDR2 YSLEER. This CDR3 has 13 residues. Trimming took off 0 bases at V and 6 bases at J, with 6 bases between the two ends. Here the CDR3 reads CASSQDRRQPQHF. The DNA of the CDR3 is TGCGCCAGCAGCCAAGATCGACGTCAGCCCCAGCATTTT.

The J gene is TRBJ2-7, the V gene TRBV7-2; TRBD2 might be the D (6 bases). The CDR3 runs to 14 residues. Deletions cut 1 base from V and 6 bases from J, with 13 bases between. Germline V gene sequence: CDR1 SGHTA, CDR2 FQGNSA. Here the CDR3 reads CASSLGSAGGEQYF. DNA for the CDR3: TGTGCCAGCAGCTTAGGGTCTGCCGGGGGCGAGCAGTACTTC.

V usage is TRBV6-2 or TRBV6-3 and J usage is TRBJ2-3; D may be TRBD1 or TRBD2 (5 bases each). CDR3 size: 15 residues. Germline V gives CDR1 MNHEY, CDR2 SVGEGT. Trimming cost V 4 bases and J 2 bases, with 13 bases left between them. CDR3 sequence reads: CASSSTGTPTDTQYF. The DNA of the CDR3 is TGTGCCAGCAGTTCGACCGGGACCCCCACAGATACGCAGTATTTT.

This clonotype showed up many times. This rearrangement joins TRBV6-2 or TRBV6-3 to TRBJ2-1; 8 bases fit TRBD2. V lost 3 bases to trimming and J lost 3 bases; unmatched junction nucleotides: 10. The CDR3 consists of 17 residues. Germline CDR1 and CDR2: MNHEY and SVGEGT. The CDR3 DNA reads TGTGCCAGCAGTTATGTCCAGGGGACTAGGGACTACAATGAGCAGTTCTTC. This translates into CASSYVQGTRDYNEQFF.

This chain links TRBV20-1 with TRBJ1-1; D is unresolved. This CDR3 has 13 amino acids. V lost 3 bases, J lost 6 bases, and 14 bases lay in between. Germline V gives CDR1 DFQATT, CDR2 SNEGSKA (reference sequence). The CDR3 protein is CSASQTGGAEAFF. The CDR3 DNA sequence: TGCAGTGCTAGCCAGACGGGAGGCGCTGAAGCTTTCTTT.

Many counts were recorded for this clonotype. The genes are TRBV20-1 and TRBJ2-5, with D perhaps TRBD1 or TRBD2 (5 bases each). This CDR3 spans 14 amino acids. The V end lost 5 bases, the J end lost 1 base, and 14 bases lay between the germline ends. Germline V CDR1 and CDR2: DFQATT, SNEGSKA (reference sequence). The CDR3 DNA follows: TGCAGTGCTTTTACCAGGGACGCCCAAGAGACCCAGTACTTC. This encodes CSAFTRDAQETQYF.

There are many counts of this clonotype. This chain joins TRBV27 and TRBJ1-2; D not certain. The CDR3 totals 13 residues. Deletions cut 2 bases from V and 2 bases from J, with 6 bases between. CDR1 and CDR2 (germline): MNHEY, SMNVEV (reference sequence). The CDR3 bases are TGTGCCAGCAGTTTAATGCGGAACTATGGCTACACCTTC. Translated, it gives CASSLMRNYGYTF.

Here the CDR3 DNA reads TGCGCCAGCAGCCAAGAAATAGCAGTACCCACAACGACCCAGTACTTC. Translated: CASSQEIAVPTTTQYF. The rearrangement uses TRBV4-1 and TRBJ2-5; D is uncertain. The CDR3 covers 16 residues. The germline gives CDR1 MGHRA, CDR2 YSYEKL. Trimming pared 0 bases from V and 7 bases from J, leaving 18 bases between.

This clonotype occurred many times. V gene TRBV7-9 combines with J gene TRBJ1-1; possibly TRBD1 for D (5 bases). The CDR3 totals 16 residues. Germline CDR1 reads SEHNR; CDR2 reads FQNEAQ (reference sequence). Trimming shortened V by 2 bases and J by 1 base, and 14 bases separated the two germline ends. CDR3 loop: CASSLPGRRGNTEAFF. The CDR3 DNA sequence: TGTGCCAGCAGCTTACCAGGGAGAAGGGGGAACACTGAAGCTTTCTTT.

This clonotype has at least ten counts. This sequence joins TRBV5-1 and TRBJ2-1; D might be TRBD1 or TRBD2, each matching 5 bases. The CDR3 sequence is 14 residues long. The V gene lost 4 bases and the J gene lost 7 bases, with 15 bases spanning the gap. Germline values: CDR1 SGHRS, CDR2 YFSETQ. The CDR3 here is CASSRTGLENEQFF. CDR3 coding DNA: TGCGCCAGCAGCCGAACAGGACTGGAAAATGAGCAGTTCTTC.

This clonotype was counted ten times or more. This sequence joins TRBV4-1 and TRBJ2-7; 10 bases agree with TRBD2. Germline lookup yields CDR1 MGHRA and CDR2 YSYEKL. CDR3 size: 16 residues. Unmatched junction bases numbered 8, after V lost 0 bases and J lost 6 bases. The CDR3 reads CASSQDLLAGAVEQYF. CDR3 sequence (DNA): TGCGCCAGCAGCCAAGATCTGCTAGCGGGAGCTGTCGAGCAGTACTTC.

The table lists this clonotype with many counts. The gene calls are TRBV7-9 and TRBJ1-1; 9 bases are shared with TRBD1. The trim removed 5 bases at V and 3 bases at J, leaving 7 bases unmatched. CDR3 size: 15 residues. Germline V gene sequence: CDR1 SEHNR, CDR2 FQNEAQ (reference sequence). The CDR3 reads CASSLRTGVDTEAFF. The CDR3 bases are TGTGCCAGCAGCCTACGGACAGGGGTGGACACTGAAGCTTTCTTT.

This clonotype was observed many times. The DNA for the CDR3 is TGTGCCAGCAGCTTAGAGGCTAGTCACACTGAAGCTTTCTTT. Protein product: CASSLEASHTEAFF. The genes are TRBV7-9 and TRBJ1-1; no clear D. CDR1 and CDR2 (germline): SEHNR, FQNEAQ (reference sequence). CDR3 length equals 14 residues. V lost 1 base, J lost 3 bases, and 9 bases lay in between.

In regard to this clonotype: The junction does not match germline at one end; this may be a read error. CDR3 in DNA: TGTGCCAGCAGCTTTGGGGTTGTTGGACAACTAGCCAAACACATTCAGTACTTC. Translated: CASSFGVVGQLAKHIQYF. This chain uses TRBV5-5 with TRBJ2-4; tentative D call: TRBD2 (6 bases). The CDR3 extends over 18 amino acids. Germline CDR1 SGHKS, CDR2 YYEKEE (reference sequence). Supplemented by reference TRBV5-5 and TRBJ2-4, the full variable domain reads DAGVTQSPTHLIKTRGQQVTLRCSPISGHKSVSWYQQVLGQGPQFIFQYYEKEERGRGNFPDRFSARQFPNYSSELNVNALLLGDSALYLCASSFGVVGQLAKHIQYFGAGTRLSVL.

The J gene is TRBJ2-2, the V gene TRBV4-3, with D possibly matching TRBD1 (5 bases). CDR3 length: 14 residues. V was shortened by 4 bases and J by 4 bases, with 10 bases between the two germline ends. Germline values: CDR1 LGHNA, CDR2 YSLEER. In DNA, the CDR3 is TGCGCCAGCAGCCGCCACAGGTCCACCGGGGAGCTGTTTTTT. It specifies CASSRHRSTGELFF.

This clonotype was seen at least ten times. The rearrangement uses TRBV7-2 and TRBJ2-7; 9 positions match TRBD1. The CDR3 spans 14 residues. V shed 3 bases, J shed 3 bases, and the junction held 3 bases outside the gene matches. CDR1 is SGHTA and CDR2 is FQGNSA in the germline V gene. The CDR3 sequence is CASSLGTGFYEQYF. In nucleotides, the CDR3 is TGTGCCAGCAGCTTGGGGACAGGGTTCTACGAGCAGTACTTC. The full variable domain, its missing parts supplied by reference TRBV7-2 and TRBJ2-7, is GAGVSQSPSNKVTEKGKDVELRCDPISGHTALYWYRQSLGQGLEFLIYFQGNSAPDKSGLPSDRFSAERTGGSVSTLTIQRTQQEDSAVYLCASSLGTGFYEQYFGPGTRLTVT.